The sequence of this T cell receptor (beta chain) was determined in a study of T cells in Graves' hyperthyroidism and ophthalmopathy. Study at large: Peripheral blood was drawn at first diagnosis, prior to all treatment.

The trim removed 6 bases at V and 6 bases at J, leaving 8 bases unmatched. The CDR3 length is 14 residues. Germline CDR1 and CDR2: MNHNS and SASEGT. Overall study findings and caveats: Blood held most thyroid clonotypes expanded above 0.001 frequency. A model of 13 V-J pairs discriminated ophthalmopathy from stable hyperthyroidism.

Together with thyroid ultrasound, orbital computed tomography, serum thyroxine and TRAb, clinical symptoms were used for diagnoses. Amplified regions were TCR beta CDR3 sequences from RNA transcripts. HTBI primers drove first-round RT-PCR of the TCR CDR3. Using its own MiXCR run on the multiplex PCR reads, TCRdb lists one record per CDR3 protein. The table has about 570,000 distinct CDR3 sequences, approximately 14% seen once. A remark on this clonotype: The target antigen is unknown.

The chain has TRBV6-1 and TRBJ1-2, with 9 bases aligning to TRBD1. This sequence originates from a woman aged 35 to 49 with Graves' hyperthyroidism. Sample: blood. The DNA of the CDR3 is TGTGCCAGCAGATCAACAGGGGGCGAGAATGGCTACACCTTC. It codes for CASRSTGGENGYTF.